Reported below is one TCR beta chain. Its antigen is as yet unknown. This sample is part of a study of cytomegalovirus exposure and HLA in healthy donors. Study-wide points: CMV serostatus stood as the only immune exposure information on hand.

CDR1 and CDR2 from the germline V gene are SQVTM and ANQGSEA. The CDR3 loop spans 16 amino acids. The V end was cut by 2 bases, the J end by 0 bases, with 14 bases between. Both 60 Vbeta primers and 13 Jbeta primers went into the PCR. Sequencing was performed with immunoSEQ multiplex PCR; in TCRdb, only in-frame clones are kept and a portion is missing. The sample lists about 120,000 clones, approximately 75% occurring once. This TCR came from a man aged 40-50 years in good health and CMV-seronegative. The chain joins TRBV29-1 to TRBJ2-1; D possibly corresponds to TRBD2 (5 bases). The sample consisted of PBMCs. The CDR3 here is CSVEMPSISSYNEQFF. The CDR3 DNA sequence: TGCAGCGTTGAAATGCCTAGCATAAGCTCCTACAATGAGCAGTTCTTC.